This T cell receptor (beta chain) is from a study of OX40 agonist ivuxolimab in advanced cancers. With regard to the full study: Ivuxolimab was a fully human IgG2 agonistic monoclonal antibody targeting the costimulatory receptor OX40 (CD134). Intravenous ivuxolimab was administered to patients every 2 weeks at six dose levels: 0.01, 0.1, 0.3, 1.5, 3 and 10 mg/kg. Among the roughly 52 dose-escalation patients, about 19 had hepatocellular carcinoma, about 15 melanoma, 9 renal cell carcinoma and 9 head and neck cancer. In the dose-escalation cohort, 82.7% of patients were male, and the mean age was approximately 64 years, with a range of about 23 to 90. Patients were allowed to have had prior anti-PD-1, anti-PD-L1 or anti-CTLA-4 therapy, and 30% to 50% of the dose-escalation patients had previously received checkpoint inhibitors. Partial responses were achieved by three dose-escalation patients, of whom one had hepatocellular carcinoma and two had cutaneous melanoma. Peripheral TCRbeta sequencing aimed to test whether ivuxolimab altered TCR sequence diversity and caused clonal T-cell expansion. The monotherapy dose-escalation portion (N of about 50 patients) of the phase I ivuxolimab trial is reported in the paper.

Between the V and J ends, shortened by 0 bases and 3 bases respectively, the junction contains 8 bases. The CDR3 goes from the cysteine to the phenylalanine over 14 residues. Just the 42-base CDR3 DNA is kept, in frame starting at base 1. The germline V gene yields SGHAT for CDR1 and FQNNGV for CDR2. Beyond this particular receptor, the publication reports: Clonal expansion of both CD4+ and CD8+ blood T cells was observed from baseline to week 6 at doses 0.1 to 3.0 mg/kg. Low levels of normalized T-cell clonal expansion were also seen in some patients who did not respond. On average, CD8+ T cells showed more expanded clones than CD4+ T cells after ivuxolimab. In the 0.1-3.0 mg/kg groups, partial responders had among the lowest normalized peripheral clonal expansion, particularly in CD8+ T cells. The antigen specificity of the peripheral T cells that underwent clonal expansion was not determined.

Remarks on this clone: It lacks a known antigen. Base qualities were left out, and no much larger clone turns up one base away.

The trial excluded patients who had a history of autoimmune disease or who were on systemic immunosuppression. In every dose cohort, peripheral blood was drawn for TCR sequencing at baseline, cycle 4 day 1, and cycle 7 day 1. The samples were drawn from a first-in-human, open-label, multicenter phase I dose-escalation trial of ivuxolimab. Adults with locally advanced or metastatic melanoma, renal cell, hepatocellular, or head and neck squamous cell carcinoma were enrolled in the trial. Before TCR sequencing, CD4+ T cells and CD8+ T cells from peripheral blood were sorted into separate populations. To sequence the TCRbeta CDR3 region, genomic DNA was isolated from the sorted cells. The immunoSEQ Assay was used to sequence the TCRbeta CDR3 regions. TCRdb obtained this table from immuneACCESS and retained in-frame rearrangements with V and J assigned. These tables miss some clones; where compared with another copy, unresolved V genes account for less than half of the shortfall, and the remainder is unexplained. The sample includes more than 100,000 clones, with approximately 94% observed a single time. The ten most abundant clones make up 0.9% to 1.2% of the sample.

In this chain, TRBV11-2 is recombined with TRBJ1-1; confidence is insufficient to name the D gene. This TCR came from an adult with an advanced solid tumor such as melanoma, head and neck, liver or kidney cancer. Sequenced material: CD4+ or CD8+ T cells sorted from blood, taken in a trial of the OX40 agonist ivuxolimab. For the CDR3, the sequence is CASSLDKGDTEAFF. The nucleotide sequence is given as TGTGCCAGCAGCTTAGACAAGGGCGACACTGAAGCTTTCTTT.